These 17 T cell receptor beta chains were sequenced from one sample in a study of cytomegalovirus exposure and HLA in healthy donors (TCRdb year 2017). Library construction relied on the immunoSEQ multiplex PCR assay. For the multiplex PCR, a mixture combining 60 forward primers for TCR Vbeta segments and 13 reverse primers for TCR Jbeta segments was used. What TCRdb holds here is the immuneACCESS table cut down to in-frame rearrangements. Part of the clones is not present; checked against another copy, under half of the missing clones reflect an unresolved V gene, and the others are unexplained. This sample is represented by 150,000 to 200,000 clones; more than 75% of them were singletons. The ten largest clones add up to around 2.1% of the sample. Sequencing was carried out using PBMCs. Every receptor here comes from a man aged 18 to 29 in good health and CMV-seropositive.

The chain has TRBV29-1 and TRBJ2-1; tentatively, D is TRBD1 (5 bases). The germline V and J ends were trimmed by 3 bases and 6 bases, with 6 bases remaining between them. The CDR3 length is 11 residues. Germline V lookup: CDR1 SQVTM, CDR2 ANQGSEA. The DNA of the CDR3 is TGCAGCGTTGACCAGGGCAATGAGCAGTTCTTC. It translates to CSVDQGNEQFF.

J is TRBJ2-3 and V is TRBV20-1; D not resolved. CDR3 length: 11 amino acids. Germline V CDR1 and CDR2: DFQATT, SNEGSKA (reference sequence). Trimming left V 6 bases short and J 3 bases short, with 7 bases between. The CDR3: CSATRTDTQYF. CDR3 nucleotides: TGCAGTGCCACCCGGACAGATACGCAGTATTTT.

This clone was counted only a few times. The gene calls are TRBV9 and TRBJ2-3; 8 bases are a match to TRBD1. V lost 3 bases to trimming and J lost 2 bases; unmatched junction nucleotides: 8. The CDR3 runs 16 residues. Germline assignment: CDR1 SGDLS and CDR2 YYNGEE. CDR3 nucleotide sequence: TGTGCCAGCAGCGATAGACAGGGGACGGTCACAGATACGCAGTATTTT. Translating it yields CASSDRQGTVTDTQYF.

The chain joins TRBV7-9 to TRBJ2-7, with D perhaps TRBD1 (6 bases). The CDR3 is 14 amino acids. The V end lost 5 bases, the J end lost 0 bases, and 11 bases lay between the germline ends. CDR1 and CDR2 (germline): SEHNR, FQNEAQ (reference sequence). CDR3 nucleotide sequence: TGTGCCAGCAGCGAAGGGGGAAGCTCCTACGAGCAGTACTTC. Encoded protein: CASSEGGSSYEQYF.

This clone is a singleton in its sample. This chain connects TRBV6-1 to TRBJ2-1; 7 bases map to TRBD1. V lost 3 bases to trimming and J lost 6 bases; unmatched junction nucleotides: 8. The length of the CDR3 is 15 residues. CDR1 is MNHNS and CDR2 is SASEGT in the germline V gene. CDR3 in amino acids: CASSEAQGVGNEQFF. CDR3 sequence (DNA): TGTGCCAGCAGTGAGGCGCAGGGGGTCGGCAATGAGCAGTTCTTC.

The gene calls are TRBV11-3 and TRBJ1-4; 7 bases agree with TRBD1. The V segment lost 4 bases and the J segment 1 base; nucleotides outside the gene matches: 12. The CDR3 has 18 residues. Germline lookup yields CDR1 SGHNT and CDR2 YENEEA. The CDR3 DNA reads as TGTGCCAGCAGCTGGCAGACAGGGCTAAAGGTAACTAATGAAAAACTGTTTTTT. Translation gives CASSWQTGLKVTNEKLFF. Combining the CDR3 with reference TRBV11-3 and TRBJ1-4 gives the whole variable domain EAGVVQSPRYKIIEKKQPVAFWCNPISGHNTLYWYLQNLGQGPELLIRYENEEAVDDSQLPKDRFSAERLKGVDSTLKIQPAELGDSAVYLCASSWQTGLKVTNEKLFFGSGTQLSVL.

The chain carries TRBV6-5 and TRBJ1-3; a possible D gene is TRBD1 (5 bases). CDR3 length: 14 amino acids. From germline, CDR1 is MNHEY and CDR2 SVGAGI. V shed 4 bases and J shed 2 bases, with 9 bases lying between them. CDR3 loop: CASSSTGAGNTIYF. The CDR3 coding sequence is TGTGCCAGCAGTTCAACAGGCGCTGGAAACACCATATATTTT.

This clone was seen only a few times. The rearrangement uses TRBV2 and TRBJ1-3, with a possible D match to TRBD1 (5 bases). Germline values: CDR1 SNHLY, CDR2 FYNNEI. The CDR3 runs 14 residues. Trimming left V 4 bases short and J 0 bases short, with 7 bases between. CDR3: CASSGQPSGNTIYF. CDR3 sequence (DNA): TGTGCCAGCAGTGGACAGCCCTCTGGAAACACCATATATTTT.

The rearrangement uses TRBV2 and TRBJ1-6; D remains ambiguous. The length of the CDR3 is 14 residues. Per the germline V gene, CDR1 is SNHLY and CDR2 is FYNNEI. V shed 6 bases and J shed 7 bases, with 13 bases lying between them. CDR3 amino acids: CASSGRAGNSPLHF. In DNA form, the CDR3 reads TGTGCCAGCAGCGGACGGGCGGGGAATTCACCCCTCCACTTT.

J is TRBJ1-1 and V is TRBV29-1; 9 bases align to TRBD1. This CDR3 has 14 residues. Germline CDR1 is SQVTM and CDR2 is ANQGSEA. V lost 7 bases and J lost 4; bases outside the gene matches: 10. The CDR3 DNA sequence: TGCAGCGCCGGGGACAGGGCAAGTGGCACTGAAGCTTTCTTT. This translates into CSAGDRASGTEAFF.

The chain carries TRBV30 and TRBJ2-5; D is uncertain. With 0 bases removed from V and 2 bases from J, the gap between germline ends came to 7 bases. There are 13 residues in the CDR3. Germline CDR1 reads GTSNPN; CDR2 reads SVGIG (reference sequence). The CDR3 DNA is TGTGCCTGGAGTGTACGGAGACAAGAGACCCAGTACTTC. Translated, it gives CAWSVRRQETQYF. Looking up the rest from reference TRBV30 and TRBJ2-5 gives the full variable domain: SQTIHQWPATLVQPVGSPLSLECTVEGTSNPNLYWYRQAAGRGLQLLFYSVGIGQISSEVPQNLSASRPQDRQFILSSKKLLLSDSGFYLCAWSVRRQETQYFGPGTRLLVL.

The J gene is TRBJ1-2, the V gene TRBV28; TRBD1 might be the D (6 bases). V lost 2 bases to trimming and J lost 8 bases, with 24 bases between them. The CDR3 loop spans 17 amino acids. The germline gives CDR1 MDHEN, CDR2 SYDVKM. For the CDR3, the DNA is TGTGCCAGCAGTTTACTCAGCTCCCGCGGGGGGGCGCGGGGCTACACCTTC. This encodes CASSLLSSRGGARGYTF.

The chain couples TRBV7-8 to TRBJ2-5; 7 nucleotides line up with TRBD1. The trim removed 5 bases at V and 3 bases at J, leaving 3 bases unmatched. This CDR3 comprises 13 residues. The V gene's germline CDR1 is SGHVS and CDR2 FQNEAQ. CDR3 coding DNA: TGTGCCAGCAGCCCGGGACAGAAAGAGACCCAGTACTTC. Amino acid sequence: CASSPGQKETQYF.

V is TRBV30 and J is TRBJ1-1, with 8 positions matching TRBD1. Germline lookup yields CDR1 GTSNPN and CDR2 SVGIG (reference sequence). V dropped 2 bases and J dropped 4; count of bases not matched to a gene: 3. The CDR3 has 13 residues. CDR3 coding DNA: TGTGCCTGGAGTTTTGACAGGGGCACTGAAGCTTTCTTT. It specifies CAWSFDRGTEAFF. Based on the CDR3 plus reference TRBV30 and TRBJ1-1, the full variable domain is SQTIHQWPATLVQPVGSPLSLECTVEGTSNPNLYWYRQAAGRGLQLLFYSVGIGQISSEVPQNLSASRPQDRQFILSSKKLLLSDSGFYLCAWSFDRGTEAFFGQGTRLTVV.

The sample holds a few counts of this clone. The chain combines TRBV5-4 with TRBJ2-4; D may be TRBD1 (5 bases). CDR1 and CDR2 from the germline V gene are SGHNT and YYREEE (reference sequence). V shed 3 bases and J shed 6 bases, with 10 bases lying between them. This CDR3 has 13 residues. CDR3 coding DNA: TGTGCCAGCAGCTACCCGACAGCAAACATTCAGTACTTC. Translating gives CASSYPTANIQYF.

J is TRBJ2-3 and V is TRBV7-3; 9 bases line up with TRBD2. The germline V gene has CDR1 SGHTA and CDR2 FQGTGA. V lost 1 base to trimming and J lost 1 base; unmatched junction nucleotides: 12. This CDR3 is 19 amino acids long. The CDR3 DNA follows: TGTGCCAGCAGCTTAAGCGGGGGGGGACTCGAAGGGGGCACAGATACGCAGTATTTT. Translated: CASSLSGGGLEGGTDTQYF. Complete variable domain (other parts from reference TRBV7-3 and TRBJ2-3): GAGVSQTPSNKVTEKGKYVELRCDPISGHTALYWYRQSLGQGPEFLIYFQGTGAADDSGLPNDRFFAVRPEGSVSTLKIQRTERGDSAVYLCASSLSGGGLEGGTDTQYFGPGTRLTVL.

The chain links TRBV5-4 to TRBJ2-7; a weak D match, TRBD1 (5 bases). V was trimmed by 4 bases and J by 5 bases, leaving 7 bases between them. This CDR3 comprises 11 residues. The germline CDR1 and CDR2 sequences are SGHNT and YYREEE (reference sequence). The CDR3 spells CASSARDEQYF. The CDR3 DNA sequence: TGTGCCAGCAGCGCCAGGGACGAGCAGTACTTC.